This entry features one T cell receptor beta chain sequence. In the authors' methods: Reference gene primer amplification in the assay estimated nucleated cell counts. Sequencing was performed with immunoSEQ multiplex PCR; in TCRdb, only in-frame clones are kept and a portion is missing. V, J and clone size were drawn from that table, and D and trimming were deduced from the DNA. In the table there are 200,000 to 300,000 clones, approximately 86% of which are singletons. This sample is part of a study of blood T cell repertoires in COVID-19. Study details: From T cells, B-cell-depleted T cells, or PBMCs came the material, which was cDNA or gDNA.

Sequencing used peripheral blood. The source of this sequence is a man aged 35 to 55 who had recovered from COVID-19.

The CDR3, as DNA: TGTGCCAGCAGCTCTACCGCTACGCAGTATTTT. Protein sequence: CASSSTATQYF. The chain links TRBV7-2 to TRBJ2-3; D is unresolved. Germline V gene data show CDR1 as SGHTA and CDR2 as FQGNSA. The ends were cut back, 4 bases at V and 8 bases at J, with 7 bases in the middle. The CDR3 has 11 amino acids. Looking up the rest from reference TRBV7-2 and TRBJ2-3 gives the full variable domain: GAGVSQSPSNKVTEKGKDVELRCDPISGHTALYWYRQSLGQGLEFLIYFQGNSAPDKSGLPSDRFSAERTGGSVSTLTIQRTQQEDSAVYLCASSSTATQYFGPGTRLTVL.